Listed below are T cell receptor beta chains from one sample, sequenced in a study of T cells after yellow fever vaccination. TCRdb fed the 5' RACE reads into MiXCR, producing one record per CDR3 protein. The table lists under 200,000 distinct CDR3 sequences, about 7% of them singletons. This sample comprised CD4+ T cells sorted from PBMCs, obtained about 5 days after the first yellow fever vaccination. All receptors come from a man between 18 and 35 years old who received the YFV17D yellow fever vaccine. The CDR3 runs from the conserved cysteine through the conserved F or W. D genes are given only for firm matches. Rows give clone size only sometimes, using once, few, many, or a class for an expanded clone.

j_gene | d_gene | abundance | v_gene | CDR3aa | CDR3nt
TRBJ1-5 | - | many | TRBV9 | CASSVGDGLGPQHF | TGTGCCAGCAGCGTAGGCGACGGACTTGGGCCCCAGCATTTT
TRBJ1-4 | - | many | TRBV5-1 | CASSFGSNEKLFF | TGCGCCAGCAGCTTCGGGAGCAATGAAAAACTGTTTTTT
TRBJ2-2 | - | - | TRBV18 | CASSGVLTGELFF | TGTGCCAGCTCAGGGGTCCTCACCGGGGAGCTGTTTTTT
TRBJ1-1 | TRBD1 | many | TRBV5-1 | CASMDRDRVYRDMNTEAFF | TGCGCCAGCATGGACCGGGACAGGGTCTATCGGGACATGAACACTGAAGCTTTCTTT
TRBJ2-7 | TRBD2 | - | TRBV10-3 | CAISGGLGDEQYF | TGTGCCATCAGTGGGGGACTAGGCGACGAGCAGTACTTC
TRBJ1-2 | - | many | TRBV19 | CASRTGLVAGYTF | TGTGCCAGTAGAACAGGGCTCGTTGCTGGCTACACCTTC
TRBJ2-1 | - | - | TRBV4-2 | CASSRPETRNEQFF | TGTGCCAGCAGCCGCCCCGAGACTAGAAATGAGCAGTTCTTC
TRBJ1-1 | TRBD1 | - | TRBV7-2 | CASSFSGTGSGNTEAFF | TGTGCCAGCAGCTTTTCCGGGACAGGAAGCGGGAACACTGAAGCTTTCTTT
TRBJ1-3 | - | few | TRBV3-1 | CASSQDNVEGNTIYF | TGTGCCAGCAGCCAAGATAACGTAGAAGGAAACACCATATATTTT
TRBJ2-1 | TRBD2 | few | TRBV10-3 | CAISESSGGFGGEQFF | TGTGCCATCAGTGAGTCTAGCGGGGGGTTTGGTGGTGAGCAGTTCTTC
TRBJ1-5 | TRBD1 | many | TRBV7-2 | CASSLVGTGYSNQPQHF | TGTGCCAGCAGCTTAGTCGGGACAGGCTATAGCAATCAGCCCCAGCATTTT
TRBJ2-2 | TRBD1 | few | TRBV20-1 | CSASGTGGHGELFF | TGCAGTGCTTCAGGGACAGGGGGTCACGGGGAGCTGTTTTTT
TRBJ2-5 | - | many | TRBV3-1 | CASSHLRGGQETQYF | TGTGCCAGCAGCCATTTGAGGGGGGGCCAAGAGACCCAGTACTTC
TRBJ2-3 | - | many | TRBV4-3 | CASSQEPADTQYF | TGCGCCAGCAGCCAAGAACCCGCGGATACGCAGTATTTT
TRBJ1-1 | - | few | TRBV5-1 | CASSIQGSYTEAFF | TGCGCCAGCAGCATACAGGGTTCGTACACTGAAGCTTTCTTT
TRBJ2-1 | TRBD2 | few | TRBV27 | CASSSSAGSSYNEQFF | TGTGCCAGCAGTTCGTCAGCGGGGAGCTCCTACAATGAGCAGTTCTTC
TRBJ2-1 | TRBD2 | few | TRBV7-8 | CASSLEERGGNEQFF | TGTGCCAGCAGCTTAGAGGAGCGGGGGGGCAATGAGCAGTTCTTC